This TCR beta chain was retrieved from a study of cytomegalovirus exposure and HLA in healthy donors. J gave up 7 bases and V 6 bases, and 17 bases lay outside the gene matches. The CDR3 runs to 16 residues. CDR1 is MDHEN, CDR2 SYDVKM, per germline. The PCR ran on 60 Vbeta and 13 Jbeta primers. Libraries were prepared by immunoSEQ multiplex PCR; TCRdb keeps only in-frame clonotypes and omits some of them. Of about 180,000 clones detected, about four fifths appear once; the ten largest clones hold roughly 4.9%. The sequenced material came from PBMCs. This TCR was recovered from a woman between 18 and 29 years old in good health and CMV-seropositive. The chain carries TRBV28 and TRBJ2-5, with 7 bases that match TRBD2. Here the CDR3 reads CASSPIAGLLRGTQYF. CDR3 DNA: TGTGCCAGCAGCCCAATAGCGGGCCTGTTACGGGGGACCCAGTACTTC.